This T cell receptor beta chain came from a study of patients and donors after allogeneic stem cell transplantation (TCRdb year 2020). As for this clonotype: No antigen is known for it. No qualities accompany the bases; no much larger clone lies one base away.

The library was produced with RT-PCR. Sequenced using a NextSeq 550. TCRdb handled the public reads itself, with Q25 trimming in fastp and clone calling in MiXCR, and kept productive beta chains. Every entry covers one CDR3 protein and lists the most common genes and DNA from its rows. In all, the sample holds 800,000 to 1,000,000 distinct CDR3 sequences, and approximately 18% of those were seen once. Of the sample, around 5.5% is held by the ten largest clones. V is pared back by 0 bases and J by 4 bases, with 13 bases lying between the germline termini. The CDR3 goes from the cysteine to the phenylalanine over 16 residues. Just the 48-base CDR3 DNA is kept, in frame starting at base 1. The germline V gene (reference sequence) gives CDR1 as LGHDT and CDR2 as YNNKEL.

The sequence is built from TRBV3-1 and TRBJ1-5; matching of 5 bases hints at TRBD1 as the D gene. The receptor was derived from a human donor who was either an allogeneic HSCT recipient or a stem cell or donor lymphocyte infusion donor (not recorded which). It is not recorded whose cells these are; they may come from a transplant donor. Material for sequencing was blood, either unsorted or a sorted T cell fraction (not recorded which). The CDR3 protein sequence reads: CASSQDSRTPNQPQHF. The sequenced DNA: TGTGCCAGCAGCCAAGATAGCAGGACACCTAATCAGCCCCAGCATTTT.